Described below is a single TCR beta chain sequence and its context. Sequenced by immunoSEQ multiplex PCR; TCRdb stores in-frame clones only, minus some. Seen here are tens of thousands of clones, roughly 88% observed once, and the top ten hold just over 5%. The CDR3 is 15 residues long. The germline gives CDR1 MNHNS, CDR2 SASEGT. The V end lost 3 bases, the J end lost 2 bases, and 11 bases lay between the germline ends. These data originate in a study of blood T cell repertoires in COVID-19. In the study overall: Sites across the United States, Italy and Spain contributed samples from acute and convalescent COVID-19.

Sequencing was carried out using peripheral blood. V usage is TRBV6-1 and J usage is TRBJ1-3, with D hard to call. The source of this sequence is a human donor in a cohort sampled during active COVID-19. The CDR3 protein is CASSDNLGAGNTIYF. CDR3 DNA: TGTGCCAGCAGTGATAATTTGGGCGCTGGAAACACCATATATTTT.